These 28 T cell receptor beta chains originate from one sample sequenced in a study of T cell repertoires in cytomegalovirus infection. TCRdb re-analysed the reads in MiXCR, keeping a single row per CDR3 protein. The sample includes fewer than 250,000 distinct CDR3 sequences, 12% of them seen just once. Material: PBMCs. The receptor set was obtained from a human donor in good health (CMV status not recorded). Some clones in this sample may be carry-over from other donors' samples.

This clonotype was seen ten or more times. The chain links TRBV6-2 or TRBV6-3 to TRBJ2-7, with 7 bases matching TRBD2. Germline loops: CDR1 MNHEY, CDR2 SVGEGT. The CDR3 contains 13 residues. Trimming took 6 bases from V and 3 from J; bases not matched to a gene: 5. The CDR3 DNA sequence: TGTGCCAGCAGCCCCAGCGGGATCTACGAGCAGTACTTC. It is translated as CASSPSGIYEQYF.

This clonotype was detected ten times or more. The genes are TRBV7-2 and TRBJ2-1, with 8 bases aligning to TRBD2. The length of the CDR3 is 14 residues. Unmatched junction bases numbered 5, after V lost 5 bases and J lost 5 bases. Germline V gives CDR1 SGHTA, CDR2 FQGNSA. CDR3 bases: TGTGCCAGCAGCCCGGGACTAGATCACAATGAGCAGTTCTTC. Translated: CASSPGLDHNEQFF.

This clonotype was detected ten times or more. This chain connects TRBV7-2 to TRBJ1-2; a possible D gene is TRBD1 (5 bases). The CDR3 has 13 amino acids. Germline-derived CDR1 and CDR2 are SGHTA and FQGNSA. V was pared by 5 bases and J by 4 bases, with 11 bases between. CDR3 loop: CASSGDRLYGYTF. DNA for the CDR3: TGTGCCAGCAGCGGGGACCGACTCTATGGCTACACCTTC.

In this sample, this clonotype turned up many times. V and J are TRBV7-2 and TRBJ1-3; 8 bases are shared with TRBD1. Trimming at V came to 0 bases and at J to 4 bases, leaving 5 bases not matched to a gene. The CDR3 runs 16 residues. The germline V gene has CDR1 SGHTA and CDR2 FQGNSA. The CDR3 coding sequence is TGTGCCAGCAGCTTAGCCGGCAGGGGGCAAGGAAACACCATATATTTT. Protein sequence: CASSLAGRGQGNTIYF. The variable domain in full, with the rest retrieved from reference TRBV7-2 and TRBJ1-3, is GAGVSQSPSNKVTEKGKDVELRCDPISGHTALYWYRQSLGQGLEFLIYFQGNSAPDKSGLPSDRFSAERTGGSVSTLTIQRTQQEDSAVYLCASSLAGRGQGNTIYFGEGSWLTVV.

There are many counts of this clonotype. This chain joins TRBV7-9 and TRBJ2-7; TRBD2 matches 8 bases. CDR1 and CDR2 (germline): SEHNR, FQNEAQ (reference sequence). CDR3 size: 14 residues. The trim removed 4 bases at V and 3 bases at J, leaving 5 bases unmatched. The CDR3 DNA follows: TGTGCCAGCAGCTCGACTAGCGCATACTACGAGCAGTACTTC. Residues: CASSSTSAYYEQYF.

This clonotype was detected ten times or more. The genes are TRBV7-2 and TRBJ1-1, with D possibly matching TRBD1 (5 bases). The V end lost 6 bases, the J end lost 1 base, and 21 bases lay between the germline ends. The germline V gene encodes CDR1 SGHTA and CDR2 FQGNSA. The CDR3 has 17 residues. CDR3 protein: CASRPAGGEGGNTEAFF. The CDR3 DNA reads TGTGCCAGCAGACCGGCGGGGGGAGAGGGAGGGAACACTGAAGCTTTCTTT.

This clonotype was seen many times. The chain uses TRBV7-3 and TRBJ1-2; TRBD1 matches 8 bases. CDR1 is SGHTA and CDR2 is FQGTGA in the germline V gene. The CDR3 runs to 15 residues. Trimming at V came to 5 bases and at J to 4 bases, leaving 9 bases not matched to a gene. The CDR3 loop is CASSATGTGVYGYTF. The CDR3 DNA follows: TGTGCCAGCAGCGCCACCGGGACAGGAGTCTATGGCTACACCTTC.

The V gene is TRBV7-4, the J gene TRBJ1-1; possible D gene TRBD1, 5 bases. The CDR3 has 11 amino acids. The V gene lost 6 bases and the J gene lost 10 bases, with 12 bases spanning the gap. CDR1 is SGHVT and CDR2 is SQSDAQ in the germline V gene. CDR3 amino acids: CASSSGGLAFF. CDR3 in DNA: TGTGCCAGCAGTTCGGGGGGGTTAGCTTTCTTT. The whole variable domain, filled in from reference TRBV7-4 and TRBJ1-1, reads GAGVSQSPRYKVAKRGRDVALRCDSISGHVTLYWYRQTLGQGSEVLTYSQSDAQRDKSGRPSGRFSAERPERSVSTLKIQRTEQGDSAVYLCASSSGGLAFFGQGTRLTVV.

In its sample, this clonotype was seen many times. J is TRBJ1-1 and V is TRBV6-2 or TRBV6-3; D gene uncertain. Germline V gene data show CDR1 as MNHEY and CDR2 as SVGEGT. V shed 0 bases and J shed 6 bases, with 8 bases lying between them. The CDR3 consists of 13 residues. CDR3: CASSYSSGSEAFF. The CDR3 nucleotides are TGTGCCAGCAGTTACTCGTCAGGTTCTGAAGCTTTCTTT.

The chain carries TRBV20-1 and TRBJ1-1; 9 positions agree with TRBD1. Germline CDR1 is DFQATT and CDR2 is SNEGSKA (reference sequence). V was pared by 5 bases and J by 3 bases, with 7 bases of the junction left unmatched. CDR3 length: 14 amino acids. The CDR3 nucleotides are TGCAGTGCTCAGACAGGGGGGTGGGACACTGAAGCTTTCTTT. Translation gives CSAQTGGWDTEAFF.

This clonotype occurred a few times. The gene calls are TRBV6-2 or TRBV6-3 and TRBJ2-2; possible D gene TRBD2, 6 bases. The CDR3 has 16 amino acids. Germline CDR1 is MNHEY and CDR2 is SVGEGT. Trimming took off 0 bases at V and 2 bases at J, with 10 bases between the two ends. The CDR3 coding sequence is TGTGCCAGCAGTTACTCGGGTAGCGGCAACACCGGGGAGCTGTTTTTT. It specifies CASSYSGSGNTGELFF.

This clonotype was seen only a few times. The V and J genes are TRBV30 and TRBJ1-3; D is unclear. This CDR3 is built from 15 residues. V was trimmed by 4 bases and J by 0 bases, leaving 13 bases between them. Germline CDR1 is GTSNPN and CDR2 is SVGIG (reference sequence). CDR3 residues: CAWTLDPNSGNTIYF. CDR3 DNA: TGTGCCTGGACCCTGGACCCGAACTCTGGAAACACCATATATTTT.

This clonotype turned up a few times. CDR3 region: CASSEGDEVYEQYF. In DNA form, the CDR3 reads TGTGCCAGCAGCGAAGGGGACGAGGTCTACGAGCAGTACTTC. The gene calls are TRBV9 and TRBJ2-7; D might be TRBD1 or TRBD2, each matching 5 bases. Germline V gene data show CDR1 as SGDLS and CDR2 as YYNGEE. V dropped 3 bases and J dropped 3 bases, with 13 bases sitting between them. The CDR3 length is 14 residues. The variable domain in full, with the rest retrieved from reference TRBV9 and TRBJ2-7, is DSGVTQTPKHLITATGQRVTLRCSPRSGDLSVYWYQQSLDQGLQFLIQYYNGEERAKGNILERFSAQQFPDLHSELNLSSLELGDSALYFCASSEGDEVYEQYFGPGTRLTVT.

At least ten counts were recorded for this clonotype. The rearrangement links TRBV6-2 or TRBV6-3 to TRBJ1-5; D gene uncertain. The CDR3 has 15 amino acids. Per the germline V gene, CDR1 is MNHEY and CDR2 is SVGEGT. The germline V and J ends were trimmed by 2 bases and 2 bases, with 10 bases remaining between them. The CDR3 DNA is TGTGCCAGCAGTTACCGCGCGTGGGGCAATCAGCCCCAGCATTTT. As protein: CASSYRAWGNQPQHF.

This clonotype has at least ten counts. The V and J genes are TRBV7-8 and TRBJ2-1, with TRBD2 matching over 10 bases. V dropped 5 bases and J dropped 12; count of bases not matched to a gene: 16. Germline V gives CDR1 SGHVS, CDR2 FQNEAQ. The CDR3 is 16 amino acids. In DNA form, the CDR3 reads TGTGCCAGCAGCCTGAGGACTAGCGGCCTCGCCGCGGGGCAGTTCTTC. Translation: CASSLRTSGLAAGQFF.

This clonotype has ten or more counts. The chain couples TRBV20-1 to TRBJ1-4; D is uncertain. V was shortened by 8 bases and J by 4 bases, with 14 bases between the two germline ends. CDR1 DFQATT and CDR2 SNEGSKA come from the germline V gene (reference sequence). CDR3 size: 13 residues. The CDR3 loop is CSSWAGGNEKLFF. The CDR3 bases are TGCAGTTCATGGGCGGGTGGTAATGAAAAACTGTTTTTT.

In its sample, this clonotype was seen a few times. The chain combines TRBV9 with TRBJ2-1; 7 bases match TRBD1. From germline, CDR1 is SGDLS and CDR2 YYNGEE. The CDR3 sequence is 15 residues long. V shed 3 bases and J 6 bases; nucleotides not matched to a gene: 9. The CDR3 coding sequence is TGTGCCAGCAGCGCCCGGACAGGAGCCCCCAATGAGCAGTTCTTC. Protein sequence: CASSARTGAPNEQFF.

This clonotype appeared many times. The CDR3 loop is CASSALTGLQTGELFF. CDR3 sequence (DNA): TGTGCCAGCAGCGCTCTGACAGGTCTACAGACCGGGGAGCTGTTTTTT. This chain joins TRBV7-3 and TRBJ2-2; possibly TRBD1 for D (6 bases). V lost 5 bases, J lost 5 bases, and 18 bases lay in between. From germline, CDR1 is SGHTA and CDR2 FQGTGA. The CDR3 extends over 16 amino acids.

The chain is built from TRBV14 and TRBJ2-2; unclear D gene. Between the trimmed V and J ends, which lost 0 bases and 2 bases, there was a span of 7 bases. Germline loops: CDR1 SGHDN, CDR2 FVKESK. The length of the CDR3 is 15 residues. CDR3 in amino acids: CASSQDSYNTGELFF. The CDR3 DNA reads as TGTGCCAGCAGCCAAGATAGTTATAACACCGGGGAGCTGTTTTTT.

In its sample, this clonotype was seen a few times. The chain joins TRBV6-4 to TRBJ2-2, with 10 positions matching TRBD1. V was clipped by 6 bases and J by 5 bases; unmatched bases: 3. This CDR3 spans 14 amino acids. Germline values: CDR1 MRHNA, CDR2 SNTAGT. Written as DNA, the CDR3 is TGTGCCAGCAGCCGACAGGGGGCGACCGGGGAGCTGTTTTTT. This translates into CASSRQGATGELFF.

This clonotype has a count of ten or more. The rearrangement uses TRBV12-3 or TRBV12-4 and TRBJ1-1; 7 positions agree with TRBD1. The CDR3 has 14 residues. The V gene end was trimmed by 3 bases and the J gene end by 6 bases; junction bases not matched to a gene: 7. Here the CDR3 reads CASSFGQVTPEAFF. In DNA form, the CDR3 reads TGTGCCAGCAGTTTCGGACAGGTGACACCTGAAGCTTTCTTT.

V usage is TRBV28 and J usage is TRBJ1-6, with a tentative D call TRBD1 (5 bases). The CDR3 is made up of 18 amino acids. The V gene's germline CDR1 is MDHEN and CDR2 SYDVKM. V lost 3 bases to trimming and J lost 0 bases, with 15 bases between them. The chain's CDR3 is CASSLFRVLSSYNSPLHF. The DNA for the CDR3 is TGTGCCAGCAGTTTGTTCAGGGTGCTCAGCTCCTATAATTCACCCCTCCACTTT.

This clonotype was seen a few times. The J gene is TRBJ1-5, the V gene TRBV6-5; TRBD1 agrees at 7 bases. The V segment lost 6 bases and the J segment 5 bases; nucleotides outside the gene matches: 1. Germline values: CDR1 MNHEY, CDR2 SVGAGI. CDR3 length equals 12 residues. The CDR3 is CASSQGDQPQHF. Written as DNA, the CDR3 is TGTGCCAGCAGCCAGGGGGATCAGCCCCAGCATTTT.

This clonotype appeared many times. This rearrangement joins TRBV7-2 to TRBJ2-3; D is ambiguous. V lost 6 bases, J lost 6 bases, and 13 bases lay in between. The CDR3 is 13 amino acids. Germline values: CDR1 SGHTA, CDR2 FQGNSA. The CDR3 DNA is TGTGCCAGCAGATTAAGCTCATCCGATACGCAGTATTTT. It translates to CASRLSSSDTQYF.

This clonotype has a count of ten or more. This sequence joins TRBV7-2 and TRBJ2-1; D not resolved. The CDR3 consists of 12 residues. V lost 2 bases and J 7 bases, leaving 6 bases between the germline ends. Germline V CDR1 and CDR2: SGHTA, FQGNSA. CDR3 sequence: CASSLKANEQFF. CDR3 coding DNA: TGTGCCAGCAGCTTAAAAGCTAATGAGCAGTTCTTC.

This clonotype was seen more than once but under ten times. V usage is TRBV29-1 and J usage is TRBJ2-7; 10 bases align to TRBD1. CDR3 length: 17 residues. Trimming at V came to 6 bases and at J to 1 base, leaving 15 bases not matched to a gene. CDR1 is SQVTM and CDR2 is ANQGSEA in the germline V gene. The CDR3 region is CSVGGTGDVWRSYEQYF. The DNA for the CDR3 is TGCAGCGTGGGGGGGACAGGGGATGTTTGGAGGTCCTACGAGCAGTACTTC.

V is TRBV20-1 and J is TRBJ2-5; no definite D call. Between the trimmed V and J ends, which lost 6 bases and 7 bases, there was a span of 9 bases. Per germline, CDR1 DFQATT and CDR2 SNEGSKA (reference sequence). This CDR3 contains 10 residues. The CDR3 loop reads CSALHGTQYF. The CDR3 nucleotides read TGCAGTGCCTTACATGGGACCCAGTACTTC.

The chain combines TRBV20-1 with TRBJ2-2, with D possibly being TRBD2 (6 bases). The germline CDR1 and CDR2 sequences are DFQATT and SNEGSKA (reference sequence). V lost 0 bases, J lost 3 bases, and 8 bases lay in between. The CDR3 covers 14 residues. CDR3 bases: TGCAGTGCTAGAGAAGGGGACTACACCGGGGAGCTGTTTTTT. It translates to CSAREGDYTGELFF.